This T cell receptor (beta chain) was found in a study of response to subunit inactivated influenza vaccine. This clonotype has just a few counts. This CDR3 contains 14 residues. Germline trimming cut 11 bases from V and 10 bases from J; bases unmatched to any gene: 16. Germline CDR1 reads MNHNS; CDR2 reads SASEGT. From the RT-PCR reads, TCRdb called clonotypes with MiXCR, one entry per CDR3 protein. The table shows 450,000 to 700,000 distinct CDR3 sequences, with around 15% occurring only once. Specimen: PBMCs from blood, collected roughly 13 days after vaccination. This clonotype was obtained from a man over 45 who received an inactivated influenza vaccine. V and J are TRBV6-1 and TRBJ2-1; 8 bases match TRBD1. The DNA of the CDR3 is TGTGCCTCAACTCCGGGACAGGCGTCGGTGGAGCAGTTCTTC. Amino acid sequence: CASTPGQASVEQFF.